One and the same sample provided the 10 T cell receptor beta chains below, sequenced in a study of blood T cell repertoires in COVID-19. Using immunoSEQ multiplex PCR, the repertoire was profiled, and TCRdb retains in-frame clones only, with some absent. The sample consists of under 300,000 clones, roughly 84% of them appearing once. Sequencing input: peripheral blood. The source is a woman in her 40s who had recovered from COVID-19.

V usage is TRBV28 and J usage is TRBJ1-6, with D maybe TRBD1 (6 bases). The CDR3 contains 15 residues. Between the trimmed V and J ends, which lost 5 bases and 3 bases, there was a span of 11 bases. The germline CDR1 and CDR2 sequences are MDHEN and SYDVKM. This CDR3 reads CASSAGQIYNSPLHF. CDR3 bases: TGTGCCAGCAGTGCCGGACAGATCTATAATTCACCCCTCCACTTT. Complete variable domain (other parts from reference TRBV28 and TRBJ1-6): DVKVTQSSRYLVKRTGEKVFLECVQDMDHENMFWYRQDPGLGLRLIYFSYDVKMKEKGDIPEGYSVSREKKERFSLILESASTNQTSMYLCASSAGQIYNSPLHFGNGTRLTVT.

The chain recombines TRBV28 with TRBJ2-5; TRBD1 agrees at 7 bases. The germline gives CDR1 MDHEN, CDR2 SYDVKM. V was clipped by 2 bases and J by 3 bases; unmatched bases: 0. The CDR3 contains 13 residues. Here the CDR3 reads CASSLGQEETQYF. CDR3 nucleotide sequence: TGTGCCAGCAGTTTAGGACAGGAAGAGACCCAGTACTTC.

J is TRBJ2-7 and V is TRBV7-2, with 11 bases matching TRBD1. With V trimmed by 5 bases and J by 4 bases, 7 bases remained unmatched. Germline V gives CDR1 SGHTA, CDR2 FQGNSA. This CDR3 is built from 15 residues. Written as DNA, the CDR3 is TGTGCCAGCAGCAGCCGGGACAGGGGGGAATACGAGCAGTACTTC. As protein: CASSSRDRGEYEQYF.

The J gene is TRBJ1-6, the V gene TRBV12-3 or TRBV12-4, with no clear D. Trimming took 6 bases from V and 8 from J, leaving 8 bases between them. This CDR3 is built from 12 residues. The chain's CDR3 is CASSQSHSPLHF. The CDR3 nucleotides read TGTGCCAGCAGCCAGTCACATTCACCCCTCCACTTT.

This clone has more than one count but fewer than ten. The CDR3 bases are TGTGCCAGCAGTTCCTGGGACAGGAAAAGCTACGAGCAGTACTTC. Encoded protein: CASSSWDRKSYEQYF. The chain recombines TRBV6-5 with TRBJ2-7; 8 bases match TRBD1. Germline V lookup: CDR1 MNHEY, CDR2 SVGAGI. The CDR3 has 15 amino acids. V was clipped by 4 bases and J by 3 bases; unmatched bases: 8.

The chain links TRBV10-3 to TRBJ1-5, with TRBD1 as a possible D gene (6 bases). Trimming removed 8 bases from V and 6 bases from J, with 11 bases in between. CDR3 length: 12 residues. Germline assignment: CDR1 ENHRY and CDR2 SYGVKD. CDR3 DNA sequence: TGTGCCATCGGTCAGGGGCCTCAGCCCCAGCATTTT. It encodes CAIGQGPQPQHF.

This chain connects TRBV19 to TRBJ2-3, with 7 bases matching TRBD2. V was clipped by 9 bases and J by 5 bases; unmatched bases: 11. Germline V CDR1 and CDR2: LNHDA, SQIVND (reference sequence). The CDR3 totals 14 residues. Here the CDR3 reads CASGDSRGEDTQYF. DNA for the CDR3: TGTGCCAGCGGGGACTCTCGGGGGGAAGATACGCAGTATTTT.

The table lists this clone with a count of one. This chain uses TRBV4-3 with TRBJ2-3, with TRBD2 identical over 9 bases. J was trimmed by 2 bases and V by 5 bases; bases with no gene match: 5. Germline V gene lookup returns CDR1 LGHNA and CDR2 YSLEER. The CDR3 loop spans 15 amino acids. CDR3 amino acids: CASSNLAGITDTQYF. The CDR3 nucleotides read TGCGCCAGCAGCAATCTAGCGGGGATCACAGATACGCAGTATTTT.

This clone was recorded a few times. V is TRBV6-4 and J is TRBJ1-2; TRBD1 matches 7 bases. With 3 bases clipped from V and 0 bases from J, the junction kept 4 bases outside the gene matches. The germline V gene encodes CDR1 MRHNA and CDR2 SNTAGT. CDR3 size: 15 residues. The CDR3 nucleotides are TGTGCCAGCAGTGAAGGGACAGAAGCTAACTATGGCTACACCTTC. Protein product: CASSEGTEANYGYTF.

The genes are TRBV3-1 (or the pseudogene TRBV3-2) and TRBJ1-6; tentative D call: TRBD1 (5 bases). From germline, CDR1 is LGHDT and CDR2 YNNKEL (reference sequence). The CDR3 has 14 amino acids. Trimming removed 4 bases from V and 10 bases from J, with 14 bases in between. The CDR3 DNA reads TGTGCCAGCAGCCCCGAGGCGGGGGAGTCACCCCTCCACTTT. It yields the protein CASSPEAGESPLHF.